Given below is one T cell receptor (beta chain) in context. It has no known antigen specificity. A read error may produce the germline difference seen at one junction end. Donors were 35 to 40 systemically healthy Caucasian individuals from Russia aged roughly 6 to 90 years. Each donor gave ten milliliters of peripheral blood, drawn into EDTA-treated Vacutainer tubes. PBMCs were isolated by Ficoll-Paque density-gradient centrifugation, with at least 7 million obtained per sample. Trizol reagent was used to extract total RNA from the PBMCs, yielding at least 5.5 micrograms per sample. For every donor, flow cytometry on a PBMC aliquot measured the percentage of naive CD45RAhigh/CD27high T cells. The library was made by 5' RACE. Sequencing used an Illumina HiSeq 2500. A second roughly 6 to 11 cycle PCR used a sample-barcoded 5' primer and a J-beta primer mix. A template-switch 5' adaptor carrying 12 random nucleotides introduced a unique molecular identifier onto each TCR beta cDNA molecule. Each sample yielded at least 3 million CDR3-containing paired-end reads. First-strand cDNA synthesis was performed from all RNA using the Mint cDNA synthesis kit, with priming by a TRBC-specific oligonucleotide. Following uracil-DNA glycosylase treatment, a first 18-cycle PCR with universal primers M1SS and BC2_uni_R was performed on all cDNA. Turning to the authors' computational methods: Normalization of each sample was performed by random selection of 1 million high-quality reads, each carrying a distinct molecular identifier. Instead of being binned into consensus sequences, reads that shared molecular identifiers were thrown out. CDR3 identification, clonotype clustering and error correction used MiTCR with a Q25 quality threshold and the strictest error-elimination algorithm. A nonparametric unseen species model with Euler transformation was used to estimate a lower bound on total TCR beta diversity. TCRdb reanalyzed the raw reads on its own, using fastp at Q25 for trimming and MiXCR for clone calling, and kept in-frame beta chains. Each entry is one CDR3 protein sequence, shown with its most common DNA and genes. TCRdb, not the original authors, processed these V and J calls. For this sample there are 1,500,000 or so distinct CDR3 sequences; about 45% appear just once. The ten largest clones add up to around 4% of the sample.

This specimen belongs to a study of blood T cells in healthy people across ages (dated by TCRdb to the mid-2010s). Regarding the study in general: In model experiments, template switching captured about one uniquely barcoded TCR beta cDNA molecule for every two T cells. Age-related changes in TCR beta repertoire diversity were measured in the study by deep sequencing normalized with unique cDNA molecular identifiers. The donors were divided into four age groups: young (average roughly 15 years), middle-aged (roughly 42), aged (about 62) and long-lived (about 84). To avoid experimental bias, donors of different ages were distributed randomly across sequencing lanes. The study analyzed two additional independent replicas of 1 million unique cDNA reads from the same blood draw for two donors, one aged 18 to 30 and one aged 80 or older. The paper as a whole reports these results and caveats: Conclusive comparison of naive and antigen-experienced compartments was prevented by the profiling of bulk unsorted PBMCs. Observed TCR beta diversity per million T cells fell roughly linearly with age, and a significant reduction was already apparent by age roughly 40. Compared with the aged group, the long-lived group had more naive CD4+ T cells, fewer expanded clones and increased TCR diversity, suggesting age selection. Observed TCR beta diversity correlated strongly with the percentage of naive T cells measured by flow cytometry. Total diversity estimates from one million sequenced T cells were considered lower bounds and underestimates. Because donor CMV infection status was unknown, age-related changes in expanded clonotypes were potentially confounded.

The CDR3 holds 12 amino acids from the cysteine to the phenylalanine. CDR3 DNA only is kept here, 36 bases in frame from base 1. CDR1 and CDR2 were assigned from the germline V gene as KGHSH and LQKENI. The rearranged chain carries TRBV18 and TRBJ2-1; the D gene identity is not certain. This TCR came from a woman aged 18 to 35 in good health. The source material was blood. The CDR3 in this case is CANSPPSDEQFF. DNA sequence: TGTGCCAACTCACCACCATCCGATGAGCAGTTCTTC.